The text below deals with one T cell receptor beta chain. Methods used by the authors: How many nucleated cells were present was estimated from reference gene primer amplification. The repertoire was sequenced with immunoSEQ multiplex PCR; TCRdb's copy has only in-frame clones and lacks some. V and J calls and clone size are those listed in that table; D and trimming were worked out from the DNA. The sample lists 110,000 to 150,000 clones, 80% to 90% occurring once. The CDR3 consists of 14 residues. Germline V gene sequence: CDR1 SEHNR, CDR2 FQNEAQ (reference sequence). V lost 4 bases to trimming and J lost 6 bases; unmatched junction nucleotides: 8. The sample belongs to a study of blood T cell repertoires in COVID-19. Study-level background: The United States, Italy and Spain provided the acute and convalescent COVID-19 samples. From T cells, B-cell-depleted T cells, or PBMCs came the material, which was cDNA or gDNA.

V gene TRBV7-9 combines with J gene TRBJ2-7; 8 nucleotides line up with TRBD2. Sequencing was done on a sample of peripheral blood. The TCR originated in a man aged 60-69 years with active or convalescent COVID-19. The CDR3 is CASSYGGGRAEQYF. CDR3 DNA: TGTGCCAGCAGCTACGGCGGGGGGCGGGCCGAGCAGTACTTC.